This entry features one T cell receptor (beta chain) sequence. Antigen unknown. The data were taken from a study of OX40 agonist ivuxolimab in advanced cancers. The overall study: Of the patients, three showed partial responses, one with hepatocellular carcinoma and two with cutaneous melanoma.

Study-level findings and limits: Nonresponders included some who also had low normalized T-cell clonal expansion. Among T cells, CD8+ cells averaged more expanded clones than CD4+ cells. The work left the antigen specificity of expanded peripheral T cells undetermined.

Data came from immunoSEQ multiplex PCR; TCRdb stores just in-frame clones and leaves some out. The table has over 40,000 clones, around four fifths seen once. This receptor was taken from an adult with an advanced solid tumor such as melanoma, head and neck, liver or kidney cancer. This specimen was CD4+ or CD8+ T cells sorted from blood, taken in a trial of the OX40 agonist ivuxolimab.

The CDR3 here is CASSTNGRYNEQFF. The CDR3 DNA follows: TGTGCCAGCAGCACAAACGGGAGATACAATGAGCAGTTCTTC. The chain joins TRBV7-9 to TRBJ2-1; maybe TRBD2 (6 bases). This CDR3 contains 14 residues. In germline, CDR1 is SEHNR, CDR2 FQNEAQ (reference sequence). Trimming removed 5 bases at V and 4 bases at J, with 12 bases between.